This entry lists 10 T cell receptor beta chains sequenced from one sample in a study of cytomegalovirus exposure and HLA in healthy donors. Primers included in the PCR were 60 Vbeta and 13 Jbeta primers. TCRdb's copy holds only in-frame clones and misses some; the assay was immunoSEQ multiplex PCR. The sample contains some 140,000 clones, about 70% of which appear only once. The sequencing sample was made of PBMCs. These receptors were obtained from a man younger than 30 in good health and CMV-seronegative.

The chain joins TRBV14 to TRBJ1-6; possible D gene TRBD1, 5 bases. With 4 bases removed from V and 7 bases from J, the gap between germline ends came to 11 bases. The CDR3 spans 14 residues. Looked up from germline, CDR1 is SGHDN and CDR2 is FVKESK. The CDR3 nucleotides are TGTGCCAGCAGCCCGACAGATTACAATTCACCCCTCCACTTT. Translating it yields CASSPTDYNSPLHF.

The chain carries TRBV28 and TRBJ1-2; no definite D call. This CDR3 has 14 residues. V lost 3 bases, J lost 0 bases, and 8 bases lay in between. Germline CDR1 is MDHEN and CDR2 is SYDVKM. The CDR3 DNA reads TGTGCCAGCAGTTTTCCCGTCGCTAACTATGGCTACACCTTC. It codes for CASSFPVANYGYTF.

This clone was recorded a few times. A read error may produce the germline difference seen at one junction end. The CDR3 DNA follows: TGCGACAGCAGCTACAACGTTGGGGCCAACGTCCTGACTTTC. Protein: CDSSYNVGANVLTF. The chain has TRBV4-1 and TRBJ2-6; D is undetermined. This CDR3 has 14 amino acids. Germline CDR1 MGHRA, CDR2 YSYEKL.

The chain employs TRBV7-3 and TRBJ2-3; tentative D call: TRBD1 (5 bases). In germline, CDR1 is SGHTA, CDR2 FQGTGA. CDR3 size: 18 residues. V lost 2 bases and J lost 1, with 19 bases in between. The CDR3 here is CASSLFGRAGPGTDTQYF. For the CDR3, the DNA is TGTGCCAGCAGCTTATTCGGCAGGGCTGGCCCTGGCACAGATACGCAGTATTTT.

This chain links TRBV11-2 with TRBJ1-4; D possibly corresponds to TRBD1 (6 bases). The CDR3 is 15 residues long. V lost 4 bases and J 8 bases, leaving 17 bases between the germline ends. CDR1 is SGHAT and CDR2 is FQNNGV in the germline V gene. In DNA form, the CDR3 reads TGTGCCAGCAGCTCGGGGGGGGCGCGAGTCGAAAAACTGTTTTTT. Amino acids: CASSSGGARVEKLFF.

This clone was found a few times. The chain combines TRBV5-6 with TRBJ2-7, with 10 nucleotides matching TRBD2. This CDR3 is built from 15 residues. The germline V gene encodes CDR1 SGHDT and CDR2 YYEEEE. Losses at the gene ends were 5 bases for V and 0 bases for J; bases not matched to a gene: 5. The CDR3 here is CASSEASGGSYEQYV. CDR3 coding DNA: TGTGCCAGCAGTGAAGCTAGCGGGGGCTCCTACGAGCAGTACGTC.

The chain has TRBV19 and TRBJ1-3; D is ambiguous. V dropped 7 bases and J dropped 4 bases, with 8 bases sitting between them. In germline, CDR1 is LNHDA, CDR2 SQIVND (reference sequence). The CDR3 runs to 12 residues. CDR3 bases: TGTGCCAGTACTCCCGGGGGAAACACCATATATTTT. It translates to CASTPGGNTIYF.

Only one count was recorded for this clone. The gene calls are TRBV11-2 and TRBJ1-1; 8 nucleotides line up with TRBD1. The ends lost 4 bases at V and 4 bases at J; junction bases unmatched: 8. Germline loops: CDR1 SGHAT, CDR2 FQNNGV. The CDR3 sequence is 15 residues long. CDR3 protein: CASSSRTGPGTEAFF. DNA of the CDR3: TGTGCCAGCAGCTCGCGGACAGGGCCGGGCACTGAAGCTTTCTTT.

The CDR3: CASTFRDGYTF. The CDR3 bases are TGTGCCAGCACCTTTCGGGATGGCTACACCTTC. The chain carries TRBV2 and TRBJ1-2; D is undetermined. The CDR3 contains 11 residues. V was shortened by 7 bases and J by 6 bases, with 9 bases between the two germline ends. Germline assignment: CDR1 SNHLY and CDR2 FYNNEI. The whole variable domain, filled in from reference TRBV2 and TRBJ1-2, reads EPEVTQTPSHQVTQMGQEVILRCVPISNHLYFYWYRQILGQKVEFLVSFYNNEISEKSEIFDDQFSVERPDGSNFTLKIRSTKLEDSAMYFCASTFRDGYTFGSGTRLTVV.

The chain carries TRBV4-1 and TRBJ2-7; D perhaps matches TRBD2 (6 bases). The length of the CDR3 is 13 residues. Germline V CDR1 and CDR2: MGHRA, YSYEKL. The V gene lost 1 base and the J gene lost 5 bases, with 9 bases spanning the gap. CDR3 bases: TGCGCCAGCAGCCAAGTTTGGGGGGACGAGCAGTACGTC. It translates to CASSQVWGDEQYV.